This T cell receptor beta chain was retrieved from a study of T-cell memory formation after mild COVID-19. TCRdb called the 5' RACE reads again in MiXCR, with one record for every CDR3 protein. This table holds under 450,000 distinct CDR3 sequences, under 25% found once. With 1 base clipped from V and 3 bases from J, the junction kept 4 bases outside the gene matches. This CDR3 spans 16 amino acids. Germline lookup yields CDR1 SGHNT and CDR2 YYREEE (reference sequence). The sequenced material came from PBMCs or a T cell subset sorted from them (not recorded which). This chain joins TRBV5-4 and TRBJ2-3; TRBD2 agrees at 11 bases. The TCR originated in an adult woman who had mild COVID-19 (a few samples of this study predate the infection). Cell type and time point are not known. The CDR3 nucleotides are TGTGCCAGCAGCTTGCTTTCTAGCGGGGGGACAGATACGCAGTATTTT. Amino acid sequence: CASSLLSSGGTDTQYF.